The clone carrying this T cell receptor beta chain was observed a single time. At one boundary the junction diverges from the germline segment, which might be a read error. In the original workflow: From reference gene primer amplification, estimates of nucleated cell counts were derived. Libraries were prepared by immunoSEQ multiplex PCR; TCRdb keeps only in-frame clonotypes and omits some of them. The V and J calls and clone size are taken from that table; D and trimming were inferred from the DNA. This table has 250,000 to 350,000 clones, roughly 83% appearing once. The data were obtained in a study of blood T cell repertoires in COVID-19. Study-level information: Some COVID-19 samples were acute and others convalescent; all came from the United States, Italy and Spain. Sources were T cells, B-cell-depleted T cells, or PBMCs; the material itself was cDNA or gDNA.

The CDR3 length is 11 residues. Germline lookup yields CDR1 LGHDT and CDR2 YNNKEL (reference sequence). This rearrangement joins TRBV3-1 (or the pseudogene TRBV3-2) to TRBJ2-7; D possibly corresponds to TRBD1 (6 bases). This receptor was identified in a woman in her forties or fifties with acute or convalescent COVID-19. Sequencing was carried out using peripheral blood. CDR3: CASSQDQGRFF. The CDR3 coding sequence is TGTGCCAGCAGCCAAGATCAGGGGCGGTTCTTC.